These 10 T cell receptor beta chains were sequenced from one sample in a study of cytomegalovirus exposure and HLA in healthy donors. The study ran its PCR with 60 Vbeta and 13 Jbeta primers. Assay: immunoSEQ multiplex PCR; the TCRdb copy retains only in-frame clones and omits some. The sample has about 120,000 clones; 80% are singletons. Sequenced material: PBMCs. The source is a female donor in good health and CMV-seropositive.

The CDR3 region has the DNA TGTGCCAGCAGCTTACGGCGGACACAAGAGACCCAGTACTTC. It codes for CASSLRRTQETQYF. The rearrangement uses TRBV7-2 and TRBJ2-5, with D perhaps matching TRBD1 (5 bases). This CDR3 is built from 14 residues. CDR1 and CDR2 (germline): SGHTA, FQGNSA. Deletions cut 2 bases from V and 2 bases from J, with 9 bases between.

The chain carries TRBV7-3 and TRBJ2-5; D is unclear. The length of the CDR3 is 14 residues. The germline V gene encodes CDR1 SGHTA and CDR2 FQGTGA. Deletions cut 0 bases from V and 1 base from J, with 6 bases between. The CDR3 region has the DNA TGTGCCAGCAGCTTAACTCCGGGCCAAGAGACCCAGTACTTC. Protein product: CASSLTPGQETQYF.

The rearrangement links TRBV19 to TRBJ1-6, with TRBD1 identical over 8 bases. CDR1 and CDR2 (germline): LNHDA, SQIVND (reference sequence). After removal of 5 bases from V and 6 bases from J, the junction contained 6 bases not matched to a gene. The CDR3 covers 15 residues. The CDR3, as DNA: TGTGCCAGTAGTGAGGTGACAGGGGCTAATTCACCCCTCCACTTT. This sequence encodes CASSEVTGANSPLHF.

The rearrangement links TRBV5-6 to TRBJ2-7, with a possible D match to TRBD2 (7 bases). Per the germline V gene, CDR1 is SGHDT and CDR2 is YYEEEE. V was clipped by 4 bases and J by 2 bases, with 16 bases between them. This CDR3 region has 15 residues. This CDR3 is CASSKFRGATYEQYF. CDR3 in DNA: TGTGCCAGCAGCAAATTCCGGGGGGCTACCTACGAGCAGTACTTC. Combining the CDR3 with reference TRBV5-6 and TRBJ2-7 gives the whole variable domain DAGVTQSPTHLIKTRGQQVTLRCSPKSGHDTVSWYQQALGQGPQFIFQYYEEEERQRGNFPDRFSGHQFPNYSSELNVNALLLGDSALYLCASSKFRGATYEQYFGPGTRLTVT.

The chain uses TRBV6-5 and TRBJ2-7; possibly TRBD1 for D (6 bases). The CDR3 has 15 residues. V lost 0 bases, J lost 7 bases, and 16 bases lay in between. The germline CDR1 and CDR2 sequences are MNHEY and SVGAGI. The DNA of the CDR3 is TGTGCCAGCAGTTACTCTGGGGGCGGCCAGGGGGAGCAGTACTTC. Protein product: CASSYSGGGQGEQYF.

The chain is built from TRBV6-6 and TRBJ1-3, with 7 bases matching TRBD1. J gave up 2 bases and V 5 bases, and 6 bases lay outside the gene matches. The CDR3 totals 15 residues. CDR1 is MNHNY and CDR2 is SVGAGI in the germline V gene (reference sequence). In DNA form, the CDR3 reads TGTGCCAGCAGTGCCAGACAGGGAACTGGAAACACCATATATTTT. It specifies CASSARQGTGNTIYF.

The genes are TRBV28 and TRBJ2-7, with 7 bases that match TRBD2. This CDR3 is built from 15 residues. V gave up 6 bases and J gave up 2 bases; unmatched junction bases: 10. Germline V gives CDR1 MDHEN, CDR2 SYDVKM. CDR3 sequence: CASSLGAAGTYEQYF. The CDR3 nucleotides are TGTGCCAGCAGCCTTGGGGCAGCGGGGACCTACGAGCAGTACTTC.

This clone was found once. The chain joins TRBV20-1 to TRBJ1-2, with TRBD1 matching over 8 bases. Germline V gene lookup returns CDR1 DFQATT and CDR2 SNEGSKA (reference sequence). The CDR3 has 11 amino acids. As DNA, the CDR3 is TGCCTACAGGGGGAGAACTATGGCTACACCTTC. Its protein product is CLQGENYGYTF.

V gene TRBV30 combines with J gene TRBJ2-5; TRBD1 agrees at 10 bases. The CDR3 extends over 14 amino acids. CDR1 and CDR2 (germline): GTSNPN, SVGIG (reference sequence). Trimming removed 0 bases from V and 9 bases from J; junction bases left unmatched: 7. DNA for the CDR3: TGTGCCTGGAGTGTACCCCGAGGACAGGGGGCCCAGTACTTC. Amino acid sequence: CAWSVPRGQGAQYF.

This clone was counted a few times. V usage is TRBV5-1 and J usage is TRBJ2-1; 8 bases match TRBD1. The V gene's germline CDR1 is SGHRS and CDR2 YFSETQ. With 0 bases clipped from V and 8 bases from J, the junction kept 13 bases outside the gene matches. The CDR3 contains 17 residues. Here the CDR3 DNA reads TGCGCCAGCAGCTTGGATCCAGGGGGCGTACCGATCGATGAGCAGTTCTTC. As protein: CASSLDPGGVPIDEQFF.